The source of this T cell receptor (beta chain) is a study of T cells in Graves' hyperthyroidism and ophthalmopathy. Study details: Peripheral blood was collected at initial diagnosis, before any treatment. Findings and limits, study-wide: Ophthalmopathy prediction by the model preceded onset by a median about 6.5 months.

V was trimmed by 0 bases and J by 2 bases, leaving 7 bases between them. Germline values: CDR1 SGHDT, CDR2 YYEEEE. The CDR3 has 14 amino acids. This clonotype appeared many times. The target antigen is unknown. The TCR beta CDR3 regions underwent amplification using RNA transcripts as the source. HTBI primers were employed in a first-round RT-PCR of the TCR CDR3. TCRdb processed the multiplex PCR reads anew with MiXCR; each CDR3 protein has one entry. Here the sample spans approximately 400,000 distinct CDR3 sequences, approximately 15% being singletons. Diagnostic decisions used clinical symptoms, serum thyroxine and TRAb, thyroid ultrasound and orbital computed tomography.

The sequenced material came from blood. The clonotype was recovered from a man younger than 45 with Graves' hyperthyroidism that later progressed to Graves' ophthalmopathy. V gene TRBV5-6 combines with J gene TRBJ2-3; D is ambiguous. The CDR3 spells CASSLGSPTDTQYF. CDR3 nucleotides: TGTGCCAGCAGCTTGGGCAGTCCCACAGATACGCAGTATTTT.